Below are 22 T cell receptor beta chains sequenced from a single sample in a study of T cell repertoires in cytomegalovirus infection. TCRdb ran MiXCR on the reads and lists one entry per CDR3 protein. The data contain under 200,000 distinct CDR3 sequences, 9.5% of them seen just once; the ten biggest clones take up about 4.6%. The sequenced material came from PBMCs. The receptors originated from a human donor in good health (CMV status not recorded). Some clones in this sample may be carry-over from other donors' samples.

The chain uses TRBV20-1 and TRBJ2-7; TRBD1 is a possible D gene (5 bases). V was pared by 0 bases and J by 6 bases, with 12 bases between. CDR1 is DFQATT and CDR2 is SNEGSKA in the germline V gene (reference sequence). The CDR3 totals 13 residues. The CDR3 protein is CSARDGAGPEQYF. CDR3 DNA sequence: TGCAGTGCTAGAGATGGGGCAGGGCCCGAGCAGTACTTC.

This clonotype appeared a few times. The rearrangement links TRBV7-2 to TRBJ2-7; no reliable D call. The CDR3 has 13 residues. With 4 bases removed from V and 3 bases from J, the gap between germline ends came to 10 bases. Germline values: CDR1 SGHTA, CDR2 FQGNSA. The CDR3 protein is CASSSRNLYEQYF. The CDR3 nucleotides read TGTGCCAGCAGCTCCAGGAACCTCTACGAGCAGTACTTC.

The table lists this clonotype with many counts. V gene TRBV12-3 or TRBV12-4 combines with J gene TRBJ1-5, with a possible D match to TRBD1 (5 bases). The CDR3 consists of 15 residues. The V and J ends lost 2 bases and 6 bases respectively, with 14 bases between them. The CDR3 DNA sequence: TGTGCCAGCAGTTTAAGGGGCCCTAGTAGTCAGCCCCAGCATTTT. Its translation: CASSLRGPSSQPQHF.

This clonotype was detected ten times or more. The chain employs TRBV6-2 or TRBV6-3 and TRBJ2-1; 13 bases align to TRBD2. From germline, CDR1 is MNHEY and CDR2 SVGEGT. The CDR3 spans 17 residues. Trimming took 5 bases from V and 2 from J; bases not matched to a gene: 6. CDR3 region: CASSTLAGGGTYNEQFF. Here the CDR3 DNA reads TGTGCCAGCAGTACACTAGCGGGAGGGGGTACCTACAATGAGCAGTTCTTC.

At least ten counts were recorded for this clonotype. The V gene is TRBV7-8, the J gene TRBJ2-7, with D perhaps matching TRBD2 (5 bases). Germline V CDR1 and CDR2: SGHVS, FQNEAQ. V shed 1 base and J shed 5 bases, with 9 bases lying between them. The length of the CDR3 is 13 residues. CDR3 loop: CASSLGGLDEQYF. In nucleotides, the CDR3 is TGTGCCAGCAGCTTAGGCGGGCTAGACGAGCAGTACTTC.

This clonotype was counted between two and nine times. The chain employs TRBV6-2 or TRBV6-3 and TRBJ1-2; tentative D call: TRBD1 (6 bases). V lost 6 bases, J lost 6 bases, and 11 bases lay in between. CDR1 MNHEY and CDR2 SVGEGT come from the germline V gene. CDR3 length: 12 residues. The CDR3: CASREYRDGYTF. The CDR3 region has the DNA TGTGCCAGCAGAGAATACAGGGATGGCTACACCTTC.

This clonotype has a count of ten or more. CDR3 sequence (DNA): TGTGCCAGTAACCCCCTCGGACAGTCTGGAAACACCATATATTTT. Protein: CASNPLGQSGNTIYF. The chain employs TRBV7-2 and TRBJ1-3; maybe TRBD1 (6 bases). With 9 bases removed from V and 1 base from J, the gap between germline ends came to 16 bases. The germline gives CDR1 SGHTA, CDR2 FQGNSA. The CDR3 is made up of 15 amino acids.

V is TRBV6-2 or TRBV6-3 and J is TRBJ2-1; maybe TRBD1 (6 bases). V shed 8 bases and J shed 5 bases, with 22 bases lying between them. Germline V gene lookup returns CDR1 MNHEY and CDR2 SVGEGT. This CDR3 comprises 16 residues. The CDR3 DNA reads as TGTGCCAGCGAAGCCCGAGGTAGGGGGAGTGACAATGAGCAGTTCTTC. Encoded protein: CASEARGRGSDNEQFF.

The J gene is TRBJ1-1, the V gene TRBV28; no firm D call. This CDR3 spans 13 amino acids. CDR1 and CDR2 from the germline V gene are MDHEN and SYDVKM. With 2 bases removed from V and 9 bases from J, the gap between germline ends came to 13 bases. CDR3: CASSLRSDFKAFF. The CDR3 DNA reads as TGTGCCAGCAGTTTACGGTCCGATTTTAAAGCTTTCTTT.

There are many counts of this clonotype. The chain uses TRBV14 and TRBJ1-1; D uncertain. Germline CDR1 reads SGHDN; CDR2 reads FVKESK. V gave up 0 bases and J gave up 1 base, with 6 bases separating them. The CDR3 is 14 amino acids. Written as DNA, the CDR3 is TGTGCCAGCAGCCAAGATTCGGGGAACACTGAAGCTTTCTTT. It codes for CASSQDSGNTEAFF.

This clonotype appeared many times. The J gene is TRBJ2-2, the V gene TRBV7-2; D ambiguous. This CDR3 has 13 residues. Deletions cut 7 bases from V and 1 base from J, with 7 bases between. Germline V gene lookup returns CDR1 SGHTA and CDR2 FQGNSA. The CDR3, as DNA: TGTGCCAGCAATTTCAGGAACACCGGGGAGCTGTTTTTT. Its translation: CASNFRNTGELFF.

With regard to this clonotype: This clone may be a read error of a much larger clone one base away. The chain carries TRBV12-3 or TRBV12-4 and TRBJ2-1; no clear D. This CDR3 comprises 15 residues. CDR3 nucleotide sequence: TGTGCCAGCAGTTTTAGGGCCGGATCCTACAATAAGCAGTTCTTC. Translation gives CASSFRAGSYNKQFF.

Many counts were recorded for this clonotype. The rearrangement uses TRBV7-2 and TRBJ2-4; unclear D gene. CDR3 size: 14 residues. Between the trimmed V and J ends, which lost 1 base and 3 bases, there was a span of 7 bases. CDR1 is SGHTA, CDR2 FQGNSA, per germline. CDR3 DNA sequence: TGTGCCAGCAGCTTAGGGCTGGGCAAAAACATTCAGTACTTC. It translates to CASSLGLGKNIQYF.

There are a few counts of this clonotype. The V call is TRBV29-1, the J call TRBJ1-2; D is undetermined. The CDR3 contains 14 residues. Germline values: CDR1 SQVTM, CDR2 ANQGSEA. Trimming took off 1 base at V and 7 bases at J, with 16 bases between the two ends. In DNA form, the CDR3 reads TGCAGCGTTGAAGGGAGGGCTTCCAAGGTTGGCTACACCTTC. It codes for CSVEGRASKVGYTF.

This clonotype was seen repeatedly, ten times or more. As DNA, the CDR3 is TGTGCCAGCAGCTTAATTCGCAGGCCCTACGAGCAGTACTTC. Its protein is CASSLIRRPYEQYF. V gene TRBV7-2 combines with J gene TRBJ2-7; D gene unclear. Germline-derived CDR1 and CDR2 are SGHTA and FQGNSA. The CDR3 has 14 amino acids. Trimming shortened V by 2 bases and J by 2 bases, and 10 bases separated the two germline ends.

The chain combines TRBV19 with TRBJ1-1; D unclear. This CDR3 is built from 15 residues. The ends were cut back, 1 base at V and 4 bases at J, with 13 bases in the middle. CDR1 and CDR2 (germline): LNHDA, SQIVND (reference sequence). The CDR3 DNA reads as TGTGCCAGTAGTATAGGTGGCTTGATGAGCACTGAAGCTTTCTTT. Its protein product is CASSIGGLMSTEAFF.

A few counts support this clonotype. The chain joins TRBV5-6 to TRBJ2-7; D uncertain. Germline values: CDR1 SGHDT, CDR2 YYEEEE. The CDR3 loop spans 13 amino acids. V lost 0 bases and J lost 2, with 6 bases in between. The DNA for the CDR3 is TGTGCCAGCAGCTTGGACACAACCTACGAGCAGTACTTC. Encoded protein: CASSLDTTYEQYF.

The sample holds a few counts of this clonotype. Here the CDR3 reads CASRLGTNSNQPQHF. For the CDR3, the DNA is TGTGCCAGCAGGTTGGGAACGAATAGCAATCAGCCCCAGCATTTT. The gene calls are TRBV2 and TRBJ1-5, with D hard to call. V dropped 6 bases and J dropped 0 bases, with 12 bases sitting between them. Germline assignment: CDR1 SNHLY and CDR2 FYNNEI. This CDR3 comprises 15 residues.

This clonotype was seen more than once but under ten times. V gene TRBV12-3 or TRBV12-4 combines with J gene TRBJ1-4, with 8 nucleotides matching TRBD1. CDR3 length equals 13 residues. The junction had 6 bases not matched to a gene; V was cut back by 9 bases and J by 6 bases. The CDR3 sequence is CASTGQAYEKLFF. The CDR3 DNA reads as TGTGCCAGTACGGGACAGGCCTATGAAAAACTGTTTTTT.

In this sample, this clonotype turned up a few times. The J gene is TRBJ2-5, the V gene TRBV30, with unresolved D. Trimming pared 0 bases from V and 5 bases from J, leaving 4 bases between. CDR1 and CDR2 from the germline V gene are GTSNPN and SVGIG (reference sequence). This CDR3 has 11 residues. The CDR3 region is CAWSVLETQYF. In DNA form, the CDR3 reads TGTGCCTGGAGTGTACTCGAGACCCAGTACTTC. Supplemented by reference TRBV30 and TRBJ2-5, the full variable domain reads SQTIHQWPATLVQPVGSPLSLECTVEGTSNPNLYWYRQAAGRGLQLLFYSVGIGQISSEVPQNLSASRPQDRQFILSSKKLLLSDSGFYLCAWSVLETQYFGPGTRLLVL.

This clonotype was detected ten times or more. This chain uses TRBV12-3 or TRBV12-4 with TRBJ2-1; 9 bases match TRBD2. The CDR3 covers 18 residues. V shed 0 bases and J 0 bases; nucleotides not matched to a gene: 6. Here the CDR3 reads CASSLAVLAGLSYNEQFF. The CDR3 nucleotides read TGTGCCAGCAGTTTAGCGGTGCTAGCGGGGCTCTCCTACAATGAGCAGTTCTTC.

This clonotype appeared a few times. The CDR3 DNA reads as TGTGCCACTCAATTAGCGGGAGGAGGAACAGATACGCAGTATTTT. Protein sequence: CATQLAGGGTDTQYF. V usage is TRBV10-3 and J usage is TRBJ2-3; TRBD2 aligns across 10 bases. The CDR3 consists of 15 residues. The germline CDR1 and CDR2 sequences are ENHRY and SYGVKD. V gave up 10 bases and J gave up 3 bases; unmatched junction bases: 10.